The 27 T cell receptor beta chains reported below all come from one sample, sequenced in a study of T cell responses to AZD1222 COVID-19 vaccine. The repertoire was sequenced with immunoSEQ multiplex PCR; TCRdb's copy has only in-frame clones and lacks some. This sample has 150,000 or so clones; about 92% occur once, and the top ten carry approximately 2.1%. The input for sequencing was peripheral blood, taken on day 0 of AZD1222 vaccination. The receptors derive from an adult in good health.

The chain combines TRBV5-8 with TRBJ2-7; 7 bases fit TRBD1. The V gene's germline CDR1 is SGHTS and CDR2 YDEGEE. The CDR3 contains 16 residues. V was clipped by 5 bases and J by 3 bases; unmatched bases: 14. The DNA of the CDR3 is TGTGCCAGCAGGACCCGACGACAGGGCAATAACTACGAGCAGTACTTC. Translating it yields CASRTRRQGNNYEQYF. Full variable domain (rest looked up from reference TRBV5-8 and TRBJ2-7): EAGVTQSPTHLIKTRGQQATLRCSPISGHTSVYWYQQALGLGLQFLLWYDEGEERNRGNFPPRFSGRQFPNYSSELNVNALELEDSALYLCASRTRRQGNNYEQYFGPGTRLTVT.

The chain combines TRBV9 with TRBJ1-3; D gene ambiguous. Germline V lookup: CDR1 SGDLS, CDR2 YYNGEE. The V end was cut by 0 bases, the J end by 0 bases, with 4 bases between. There are 14 residues in the CDR3. The CDR3 nucleotides are TGTGCCAGCAGCGTAGGCCACTCTGGAAACACCATATATTTT. Translated: CASSVGHSGNTIYF.

V gene TRBV12-3 or TRBV12-4 combines with J gene TRBJ1-4; D not resolved. The ends were cut back, 6 bases at V and 8 bases at J, with 10 bases in the middle. This CDR3 comprises 12 residues. CDR3 sequence reads: CASSPDWEKLFF. The CDR3, as DNA: TGTGCCAGCAGCCCGGACTGGGAAAAACTGTTTTTT.

V gene TRBV18 combines with J gene TRBJ1-4; 11 nucleotides match TRBD1. The junction had 1 base not matched to a gene; V was cut back by 0 bases and J by 7 bases. The CDR3 covers 15 residues. CDR1 is KGHSH, CDR2 LQKENI, per germline. DNA for the CDR3: TGTGCCAGCTCACCACCGGGACAGGGGGGTGAAAAACTGTTTTTT. Its protein is CASSPPGQGGEKLFF.

The chain carries TRBV30 and TRBJ1-1; D possibly corresponds to TRBD1 (5 bases). Germline values: CDR1 GTSNPN, CDR2 SVGIG (reference sequence). This CDR3 is built from 13 residues. V was clipped by 6 bases and J by 3 bases, with 14 bases between them. DNA for the CDR3: TGTGCCTGCCAAAGAGGCAGGGACACTGAAGCTTTCTTT. Encoded protein: CACQRGRDTEAFF.

The count of this clone is one. This chain links TRBV24-1 with TRBJ2-2, with D uncertain. Per germline, CDR1 KGHDR and CDR2 SFDVKD. The CDR3 extends over 17 amino acids. The V end was cut by 2 bases, the J end by 2 bases, with 14 bases between. DNA of the CDR3: TGTGCCACCAGTGATTCCGGACGGTTCCCTAACACCGGGGAGCTGTTTTTT. It specifies CATSDSGRFPNTGELFF.

Remarks on this clone: This sample includes further DNA sequences coding for the same CDR3. V gene TRBV7-9 combines with J gene TRBJ2-1, with TRBD2 as a possible D gene (5 bases). The CDR3 loop spans 16 amino acids. Trimming took off 2 bases at V and 1 base at J, with 12 bases between the two ends. Germline CDR1 and CDR2: SEHNR and FQNEAQ (reference sequence). The CDR3 DNA follows: TGTGCCAGCAGCTTAAGCCTAGCTTCGTCCTACAATGAGCAGTTCTTC. Translated: CASSLSLASSYNEQFF. The full variable domain, its missing parts supplied by reference TRBV7-9 and TRBJ2-1, is DTGVSQNPRHKITKRGQNVTFRCDPISEHNRLYWYRQTLGQGPEFLTYFQNEAQLEKSRLLSDRFSAERPKGSFSTLEIQRTEQGDSAMYLCASSLSLASSYNEQFFGPGTRLTVL.

This chain links TRBV11-1 with TRBJ2-7, with D maybe TRBD1 (6 bases). Trimming left V 0 bases short and J 4 bases short, with 7 bases between. CDR3 length equals 13 residues. CDR1 is SGHAT, CDR2 FQDESV, per germline (reference sequence). The chain's CDR3 is CASSLARGYEQYF. The CDR3 DNA sequence: TGTGCCAGCAGCTTAGCGAGGGGGTACGAGCAGTACTTC.

CDR3 DNA: TGTGCCAGCAGTGACAGGGGGCGAAGAAACACCATATATTTT. It is translated as CASSDRGRRNTIYF. J is TRBJ1-3 and V is TRBV25-1; 8 bases are shared with TRBD1. V trimming: 3 bases; J trimming: 5 bases; junction bases outside the gene matches: 3. Germline assignment: CDR1 MGHDK and CDR2 SYGVNS. The length of the CDR3 is 14 residues.

The rearrangement joins TRBV6-5 to TRBJ1-1, with D hard to call. V shed 8 bases and J shed 0 bases, with 16 bases lying between them. CDR3 size: 15 residues. CDR1 is MNHEY and CDR2 is SVGAGI in the germline V gene. The CDR3 protein is CASGQPTLMNTEAFF. The CDR3 nucleotides are TGTGCCAGCGGGCAGCCCACCCTCATGAACACTGAAGCTTTCTTT.

The V and J genes are TRBV19 and TRBJ1-5, with D maybe TRBD1 (6 bases). The CDR3 loop spans 12 amino acids. Germline V lookup: CDR1 LNHDA, CDR2 SQIVND (reference sequence). The V end was cut by 8 bases, the J end by 7 bases, with 12 bases between. The CDR3 coding sequence is TGTGCCAGTTCCTGGACAGCACAGCCCCAGCATTTT. It codes for CASSWTAQPQHF.

The J gene is TRBJ2-4, the V gene TRBV5-1, with TRBD1 identical over 10 bases. CDR1 is SGHRS, CDR2 YFSETQ, per germline. Trimming at V came to 6 bases and at J to 7 bases, leaving 7 bases not matched to a gene. This CDR3 spans 14 amino acids. CDR3 region: CASNPTGGRNIQYF. In nucleotides, the CDR3 is TGCGCCAGCAACCCGACAGGGGGCAGGAACATTCAGTACTTC.

This clone appeared a single time. J is TRBJ1-2 and V is TRBV6-4; TRBD1 matches 8 bases. This CDR3 spans 14 amino acids. The junction had 6 bases not matched to a gene; V was cut back by 2 bases and J by 7 bases. Germline V lookup: CDR1 MRHNA, CDR2 SNTAGT. In DNA form, the CDR3 reads TGTGCCAGCAGTGACGGACAGGGAGGGAGTGGCTACACCTTC. This translates into CASSDGQGGSGYTF.

The chain is built from TRBV12-3 or TRBV12-4 and TRBJ1-1; D not resolved. The CDR3 is 13 residues long. V lost 3 bases to trimming and J lost 5 bases, with 10 bases between them. CDR3 sequence: CASSFLGGTEAFF. CDR3 DNA: TGTGCCAGCAGTTTTTTGGGCGGTACTGAAGCTTTCTTT.

The rearrangement uses TRBV9 and TRBJ2-2; 11 bases match TRBD2. Trimming cost V 5 bases and J 5 bases; bases outside gene matches: 5. Germline-derived CDR1 and CDR2 are SGDLS and YYNGEE. The CDR3 runs 15 residues. CDR3 residues: CASRGLAGGTGELFF. The CDR3 DNA is TGTGCCAGCAGGGGCCTAGCGGGGGGTACCGGGGAGCTGTTTTTT.

The chain uses TRBV12-3 or TRBV12-4 and TRBJ1-4; D not certain. The CDR3 length is 13 residues. Trimming shortened V by 4 bases and J by 7 bases, and 10 bases separated the two germline ends. This chain's CDR3 is CASSSSTAEKLFF. The CDR3 DNA reads TGTGCCAGCAGTTCGTCCACGGCTGAAAAACTGTTTTTT.

V gene TRBV9 combines with J gene TRBJ2-2; 14 bases match TRBD2. This CDR3 comprises 17 residues. Trimming removed 3 bases from V and 6 bases from J; junction bases left unmatched: 7. Germline V lookup: CDR1 SGDLS, CDR2 YYNGEE. The CDR3 protein is CASSAGTSGSRAGELFF. The DNA of the CDR3 is TGTGCCAGCAGCGCCGGGACTAGCGGGAGTAGGGCCGGGGAGCTGTTTTTT.

Here the CDR3 DNA reads TGTGCCAGCAGCGCTCGCGTGAACACTGAAGCTTTCTTT. The encoded protein is CASSARVNTEAFF. The genes are TRBV6-4 and TRBJ1-1; no reliable D call. Germline CDR1 MRHNA, CDR2 SNTAGT. This CDR3 spans 13 amino acids. With 6 bases removed from V and 0 bases from J, the gap between germline ends came to 8 bases.

The count of this clone is one. J is TRBJ1-5 and V is TRBV4-1, with TRBD1 matching 8 bases. The germline V gene encodes CDR1 MGHRA and CDR2 YSYEKL. V shed 4 bases and J 4 bases; nucleotides not matched to a gene: 12. The CDR3 spans 17 residues. The CDR3 here is CASSPGPTGVVNQPQHF. In DNA, the CDR3 is TGCGCCAGCAGCCCCGGGCCGACAGGGGTGGTAAATCAGCCCCAGCATTTT.

CDR3 bases: TGTGCTAGTGGTTTGGACGTCACTGAAGCTTTCTTT. It codes for CASGLDVTEAFF. The J gene is TRBJ1-1, the V gene TRBV12-5; D uncertain. V was clipped by 1 base and J by 4 bases, with 4 bases between them. CDR1 is LGHNT, CDR2 FRNRAP, per germline. The CDR3 runs 12 residues.

The chain employs TRBV2 and TRBJ2-5, with D maybe TRBD1 (6 bases). Germline CDR1 reads SNHLY; CDR2 reads FYNNEI. The CDR3 extends over 13 amino acids. The germline V and J ends were trimmed by 5 bases and 5 bases, with 12 bases remaining between them. In DNA form, the CDR3 reads TGTGCCAGCAGTCCAACAGGGTTGGAGACCCAGTACTTC. Protein sequence: CASSPTGLETQYF.

The chain combines TRBV7-9 with TRBJ1-4; 7 bases align to TRBD1. Germline CDR1 reads SEHNR; CDR2 reads FQNEAQ (reference sequence). This CDR3 is built from 13 residues. V dropped 1 base and J dropped 8; count of bases not matched to a gene: 1. The CDR3 region is CASSLGTGEKLFF. CDR3 nucleotides: TGTGCCAGCAGCTTAGGGACAGGCGAAAAACTGTTTTTT.

The chain employs TRBV13 and TRBJ1-3; D might be TRBD1 (6 bases). Trimming left V 4 bases short and J 3 bases short, with 10 bases between. Germline V CDR1 and CDR2: PRHDT, FYEKMQ (reference sequence). The CDR3 consists of 14 residues. The DNA for the CDR3 is TGTGCCAGCAGCTCGCGAGGGGGTGGAAACACCATATATTTT. Its protein product is CASSSRGGGNTIYF. Based on the CDR3 plus reference TRBV13 and TRBJ1-3, the full variable domain is AAGVIQSPRHLIKEKRETATLKCYPIPRHDTVYWYQQGPGQDPQFLISFYEKMQSDKGSIPDRFSAQQFSDYHSELNMSSLELGDSALYFCASSSRGGGNTIYFGEGSWLTVV.

The chain recombines TRBV24-1 with TRBJ1-2; TRBD1 is a possible D gene (6 bases). Looked up from germline, CDR1 is KGHDR and CDR2 is SFDVKD. With 8 bases removed from V and 5 bases from J, the gap between germline ends came to 26 bases. CDR3 length equals 17 residues. DNA of the CDR3: TGTGCCACCATTAAACCGGGGGCAGGATTGATGTGGTATGGCTACACCTTC. Translation: CATIKPGAGLMWYGYTF.

The DNA of the CDR3 is TGTGCCAGCAGTTTAGGTGGTGGCGGCTACACCTTC. Protein sequence: CASSLGGGGYTF. The rearrangement links TRBV12-3 or TRBV12-4 to TRBJ1-2; D is uncertain. The CDR3 covers 12 residues. V lost 1 base and J lost 8, with 8 bases in between.

The V gene is TRBV5-1, the J gene TRBJ1-1, with unresolved D. Trimming stripped 0 bases from V and 5 bases from J, with 11 bases between. This CDR3 is built from 14 residues. Germline-derived CDR1 and CDR2 are SGHRS and YFSETQ. The CDR3 loop is CASSLGRERTEAFF. The CDR3 nucleotides read TGCGCCAGCAGCTTGGGGAGGGAGAGGACTGAAGCTTTCTTT.

The rearrangement joins TRBV7-2 to TRBJ1-2; 7 bases fit TRBD1. The ends lost 4 bases at V and 2 bases at J; junction bases unmatched: 1. The CDR3 has 13 amino acids. From germline, CDR1 is SGHTA and CDR2 FQGNSA. The CDR3 region is CASSSGQNYGYTF. As DNA, the CDR3 is TGTGCCAGCAGCTCGGGACAGAACTATGGCTACACCTTC.